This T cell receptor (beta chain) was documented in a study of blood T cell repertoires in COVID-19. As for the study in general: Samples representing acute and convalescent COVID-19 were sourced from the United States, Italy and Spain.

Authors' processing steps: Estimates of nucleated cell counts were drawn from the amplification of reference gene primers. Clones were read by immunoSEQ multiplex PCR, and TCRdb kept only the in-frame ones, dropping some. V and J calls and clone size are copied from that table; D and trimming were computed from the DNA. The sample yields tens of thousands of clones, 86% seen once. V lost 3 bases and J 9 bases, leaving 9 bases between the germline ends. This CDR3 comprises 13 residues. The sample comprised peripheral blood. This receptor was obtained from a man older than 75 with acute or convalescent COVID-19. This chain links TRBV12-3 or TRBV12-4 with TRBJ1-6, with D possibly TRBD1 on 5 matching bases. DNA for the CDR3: TGTGCCAGCAGTTTTCAGGGTGGTTCACCCCTCCACTTT. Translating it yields CASSFQGGSPLHF.